A selection of T cell receptor beta chains follows, all from one sample in a study of T-cell reconstitution after alpha-beta-depleted transplantation in children. TCRdb processed the PCR reads anew with MiXCR; each CDR3 protein has one entry. The sample includes nearly 550,000 distinct CDR3 sequences, around 18% seen only once; the top ten take over 3%. Material: PBMCs from the stem cell graft donor, obtained from the stem cell graft. Source of these receptors: a human donor who donated a stem cell graft to a child with acute lymphoblastic leukemia. Both conserved end residues are part of each CDR3. The D gene is left open where the match is weak. Size values are once, few and many counts, or a class for expanded clones, and some rows have none.

>-|14|TRBV5-1|-|TRBJ2-1
TGCGCCAGCAGCTTGGACTCAATTGGGCTCGAGCAGTTCTTC
CASSLDSIGLEQFF
>few|17|TRBV12-3/TRBV12-4|TRBD2|TRBJ2-5
TGTGCCAGCACCTTAGCGATTCCCGGGACTAGCGTTGAGACCCAGTACTTC
CASTLAIPGTSVETQYF
>few|13|TRBV7-3|-|TRBJ2-2
TGTGCCAGCAGCCTTTATTCCACCGGGGAGCTGTTTTTT
CASSLYSTGELFF
>few|14|TRBV5-1|-|TRBJ2-1
TGCGCCAGCAGCCCCAGGGAGTTCTACAATGAGCAGTTCTTC
CASSPREFYNEQFF
>-|12|TRBV29-1|-|TRBJ1-2
TGCAGCGTTGAAGAACAGGGTTATGGCTACACCTTC
CSVEEQGYGYTF
>few|14|TRBV25-1|TRBD1|TRBJ1-1
TGTGCCAGCAGTGAGTCACAGGGGCGGGCTGAAGCTTTCTTT
CASSESQGRAEAFF
>few|13|TRBV7-4|-|TRBJ2-7
TGTGCCAGCAGCTTAAAGGCTACCTACGAGCAGTACTTC
CASSLKATYEQYF
>-|12|TRBV18|-|TRBJ2-1
TGTGCCAGCTCACCACTGAAAGATGAGCAGTTCTTC
CASSPLKDEQFF
>few|13|TRBV27|-|TRBJ2-3
TGTGCCAGCAGTTTATATGACACAGATACGCAGTATTTT
CASSLYDTDTQYF
>-|14|TRBV24-1|-|TRBJ2-3
TGTGCCACCAGTGATTGGGACTCTACAGATACGCAGTATTTT
CATSDWDSTDTQYF
>-|11|TRBV29-1|-|TRBJ2-7
TGCAGCGTTCGTTTGGCGTACGAGCAGTACTTC
CSVRLAYEQYF
>-|12|TRBV3-1|-|TRBJ1-2
TGTGCCAGCAGCCAAGGAGGTTCAGAGGGACGCTTC
CASSQGGSEGRF
>few|16|TRBV20-1|TRBD2|TRBJ2-1
TGCAGTGCGGGAGGACTAGCGGGGGACTCCTACAATGAGCAGTTCTTC
CSAGGLAGDSYNEQFF
>few|16|TRBV7-8|-|TRBJ1-5
TGTGCCAGCAGCTTAGTGCAGCGGGTTGTCAATCAGCCCCAGCATTTT
CASSLVQRVVNQPQHF
>-|16|TRBV14|TRBD1|TRBJ2-7
TGTGCCAGCAGCCAATCCCCGGGACAGGGGTTGTACGAGCAGTACTTC
CASSQSPGQGLYEQYF
>-|12|TRBV15|-|TRBJ2-5
TGTGCCACCAGCAGAGTGGGGGCGACCCAGTACTTC
CATSRVGATQYF